A selection of T cell receptor beta chains follows, all from one sample in a study of blood T cell repertoires in COVID-19. The data were produced by immunoSEQ multiplex PCR, yet TCRdb's version contains in-frame clones alone and is incomplete. The sample has 150,000 to 200,000 clones; roughly three quarters are singletons. Source material: peripheral blood. The receptors were gathered from a woman at least 80 years old with COVID-19, enrolled during active disease. Each CDR3 is given with its conserved first and last residue. A D gene is named only where the DNA matches it firmly. Not every row has a clone size; where given, it reads once, few, many or a size class.

abundance,d_gene,v_gene,j_gene,CDR3nt,CDR3aa
.,.,TRBV5-1,TRBJ2-3,TGCGCCAGCAGCTTGGGCGGTGGCACAGATACGCAGTATTTT,CASSLGGGTDTQYF
.,TRBD2,TRBV18,TRBJ2-2,TGTGCCAGCTCACCCCCGACTAGCCCACTGCCCGAGCTGTTTTTT,CASSPPTSPLPELFF
.,.,TRBV11-2,TRBJ1-3,TGTGCCAGCAGCTCCGGGTCGGGAAACACCATATATTTT,CASSSGSGNTIYF
.,TRBD2,TRBV12-5,TRBJ2-7,TGTGCTAGTGCCTCAGGGAGGGGTTACGAGCAGTACTTC,CASASGRGYEQYF
.,TRBD2,TRBV2,TRBJ2-2,TGTGCCAGCAGTGAGAGGACTAGCTACGGGGAGCTGTTTTTT,CASSERTSYGELFF
.,TRBD1,TRBV7-2,TRBJ1-1,TGTGCCAGCAGCTTTACAGGGGACACTGAAGCTTTCTTT,CASSFTGDTEAFF
.,.,TRBV21-1,TRBJ2-7,TGTGCCAGCAGCAAACACCGTCGACAGGACGGTGGCGAGCAGTACTTC,CASSKHRRQDGGEQYF
.,.,TRBV7-9,TRBJ2-1,TGTGCCAGCAGCCACGGGACTCAAAATGAGCAGTTCTTC,CASSHGTQNEQFF
.,.,TRBV21-1,TRBJ1-4,TGTGCCAGCAGCTCCCGATCCGGTGAAAAACTGTTTTTT,CASSSRSGEKLFF
few,.,TRBV7-9,TRBJ1-5,TGTGCCAGCAGCTTCGGGGGGATGAGTCAGCCCCAGCATTTT,CASSFGGMSQPQHF
.,TRBD1,TRBV2,TRBJ2-7,TGTGCCAGCATAGGACAGGGCTACGAGCAGTACTTC,CASIGQGYEQYF
.,TRBD1,TRBV10-3,TRBJ1-1,TGTGCCATCAGTGATGGGGGACAGGGGGTGAGAGACACTGAAGCTTTCTTT,CAISDGGQGVRDTEAFF
.,TRBD2,TRBV2,TRBJ2-3,TGTGCCAGTGAGAAGGGACTAGCGGGTTCAGATACGCAGTATTTT,CASEKGLAGSDTQYF
.,TRBD2,TRBV7-2,TRBJ2-7,TGTGCCAGCAGCTCGGGTGGTAGCGGGAGGGGCCGCGAGCAGTACTTC,CASSSGGSGRGREQYF
.,.,TRBV6-2/TRBV6-3,TRBJ2-5,TGTGCCAGCAGTGCCATTAGGGGGAAAGAGACCCAGTACTTC,CASSAIRGKETQYF
.,TRBD1,TRBV6-2/TRBV6-3,TRBJ2-3,TGTGCCAGCAGTTCCGGGACAGACTACACAGATACGCAGTATTTT,CASSSGTDYTDTQYF
.,TRBD2,TRBV7-9,TRBJ2-1,TGTGCCAGCAGCTTAGTTTCTAGCGGGAGGGTTGAGCAGTTCTTC,CASSLVSSGRVEQFF